Each of the 6 T cell receptor beta chains below was sequenced from the same sample in a study of blood T cell repertoires in COVID-19. The assay was immunoSEQ multiplex PCR, and TCRdb's table has in-frame clones only and misses some. The sample lists under 250,000 clones, 80% occurring once. Input material: peripheral blood. These receptor sequences come from a woman in her 70s with acute or convalescent COVID-19.

The CDR3 DNA sequence: TGCGCCAGCAGCTTGGAAGGCGGGGGACCTCAAGAGACCCAGTACTTC. It encodes CASSLEGGGPQETQYF. The chain links TRBV5-1 to TRBJ2-5; 7 bases are shared with TRBD2. CDR1 and CDR2 (germline): SGHRS, YFSETQ. J was trimmed by 2 bases and V by 0 bases; bases with no gene match: 7. The CDR3 covers 16 residues. Based on the CDR3 plus reference TRBV5-1 and TRBJ2-5, the full variable domain is KAGVTQTPRYLIKTRGQQVTLSCSPISGHRSVSWYQQTPGQGLQFLFEYFSETQRNKGNFPGRFSGRQFSNSRSEMNVSTLELGDSALYLCASSLEGGGPQETQYFGPGTRLLVL.

A single count supports this clone. The chain is built from TRBV6-5 and TRBJ1-5; D is perhaps TRBD1 (6 bases). V shed 9 bases and J shed 5 bases, with 8 bases lying between them. The germline V gene encodes CDR1 MNHEY and CDR2 SVGAGI. The CDR3 loop spans 11 amino acids. DNA of the CDR3: TGTGCCAGGAAGGGGGATCAGCCCCAGCATTTT. Protein sequence: CARKGDQPQHF.

V is TRBV7-9 and J is TRBJ2-3, with TRBD2 as a possible D gene (6 bases). V lost 3 bases and J lost 1, with 8 bases in between. The CDR3 loop spans 14 amino acids. CDR1 and CDR2 from the germline V gene are SEHNR and FQNEAQ (reference sequence). The CDR3 protein is CASSFPGGTDTQYF. CDR3 DNA sequence: TGTGCCAGCAGCTTTCCGGGGGGCACAGATACGCAGTATTTT.

This clone was counted once. The J gene is TRBJ1-2, the V gene TRBV24-1; TRBD1 matches 7 bases. Germline CDR1 is KGHDR and CDR2 is SFDVKD. The J segment lost 2 bases and the V segment lost 3 bases, leaving 2 bases of the junction unmatched. The CDR3 is made up of 14 amino acids. CDR3 sequence reads: CATSDPGQNYGYTF. For the CDR3, the DNA is TGTGCCACCAGTGATCCGGGACAGAACTATGGCTACACCTTC.

This clone was seen a handful of times. The chain uses TRBV28 and TRBJ2-1; the match to TRBD1 covers 8 bases. V shed 5 bases, J shed 6 bases, and the junction held 9 bases outside the gene matches. The CDR3 sequence is 15 residues long. Germline loops: CDR1 MDHEN, CDR2 SYDVKM. DNA of the CDR3: TGTGCCAGCAGTCGGGCCGGGACAGGCTTCAATGAGCAGTTCTTC. Residues: CASSRAGTGFNEQFF.

This chain connects TRBV30 to TRBJ1-6; D possibly corresponds to TRBD1 (5 bases). Germline V CDR1 and CDR2: GTSNPN, SVGIG (reference sequence). This CDR3 contains 13 residues. Deletions cut 5 bases from V and 5 bases from J, with 10 bases between. The DNA of the CDR3 is TGTGCCTGGGCGGACAAAAATAATTCACCCCTCCACTTT. It translates to CAWADKNNSPLHF.